This is a list of T cell receptor beta chains from one sample in a study of control samples from healthy donors and cancer patients. The assay was immunoSEQ multiplex PCR, and TCRdb's table has in-frame clones only and misses some. The data hold more than 20,000 clones, with 85% observed a single time. Sequenced input: PBMCs. These receptors were collected from a man between 60 and 75 years old with head and neck cancer. Each CDR3 is given with its conserved first and last residue. D genes are given only for firm matches. Only part of the rows carry a size: once, few, many, or a class if the clone is expanded.

>NA|TRBV3-1/TRBV3-2|TRBJ1-6|NA
CASSQANSPLHF
TGTGCCAGCAGCCAAGCTAATTCACCCCTCCACTTT
>NA|TRBV4-1|TRBJ1-2|NA
CASSRTPGGDYGYTF
TGCGCCAGCAGCCGAACGCCGGGGGGGGACTATGGCTACACCTTC
>NA|TRBV5-4|TRBJ1-1|NA
CASKTGTEAFF
TGTGCCAGCAAAACTGGGACTGAAGCTTTCTTT
>NA|TRBV9|TRBJ2-5|TRBD2
CASSEGLAGGPGETQYF
TGTGCCAGCAGCGAGGGACTAGCGGGAGGGCCGGGAGAGACCCAGTACTTC
>few|TRBV6-5|TRBJ2-5|TRBD1
CASTPGQGGETQYF
TGTGCCAGCACTCCGGGACAGGGCGGGGAGACCCAGTACTTC
>NA|TRBV11-1|TRBJ2-6|NA
CASSLALSAGANVLTF
TGTGCCAGCAGCTTGGCCCTATCTGCGGGGGCCAACGTCCTGACTTTC
>NA|TRBV19|TRBJ2-7|NA
CASSIGGAPYEQYF
TGTGCCAGTAGTATTGGAGGGGCCCCCTACGAGCAGTACTTC
>NA|TRBV20-1|TRBJ1-1|NA
CSASPGGTEAFF
TGCAGTGCTAGTCCGGGCGGCACTGAAGCTTTCTTT
>NA|TRBV7-9|TRBJ1-1|NA
CASSLALRGPGVTEAFF
TGTGCCAGCAGCTTAGCTCTACGGGGTCCAGGGGTAACTGAAGCTTTCTTT
>NA|TRBV7-3|TRBJ2-3|NA
CASSLGSLGTDTQYF
TGTGCCAGCAGCTTAGGGTCCCTCGGGACAGATACGCAGTATTTT
>NA|TRBV7-7|TRBJ2-2|NA
CASSPGTPNTGELFF
TGTGCCAGCAGCCCCGGGACACCGAACACCGGGGAGCTGTTTTTT
>NA|TRBV7-6|TRBJ1-3|NA
CASSLVSAAPSGNTIYF
TGTGCCAGCAGCTTAGTAAGCGCGGCACCTTCTGGAAACACCATATATTTT